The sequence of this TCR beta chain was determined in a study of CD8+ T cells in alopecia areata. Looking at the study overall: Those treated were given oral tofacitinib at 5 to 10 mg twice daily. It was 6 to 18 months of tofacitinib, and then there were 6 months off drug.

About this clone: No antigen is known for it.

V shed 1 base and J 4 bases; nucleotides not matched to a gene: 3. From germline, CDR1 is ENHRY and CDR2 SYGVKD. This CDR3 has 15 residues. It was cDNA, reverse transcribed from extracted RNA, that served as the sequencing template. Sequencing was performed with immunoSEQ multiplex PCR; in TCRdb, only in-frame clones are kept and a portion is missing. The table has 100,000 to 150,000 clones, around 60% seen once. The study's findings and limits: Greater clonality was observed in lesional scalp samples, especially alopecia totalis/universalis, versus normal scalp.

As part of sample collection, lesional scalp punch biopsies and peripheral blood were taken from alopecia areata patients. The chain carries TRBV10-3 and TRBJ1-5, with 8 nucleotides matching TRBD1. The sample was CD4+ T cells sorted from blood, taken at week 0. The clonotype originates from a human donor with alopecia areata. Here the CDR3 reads CAISELDRGNQPQHF. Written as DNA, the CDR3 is TGTGCCATCAGTGAGTTAGACAGGGGAAATCAGCCCCAGCATTTT.